This record covers a single T cell receptor (beta chain). The TCR beta repertoire was assessed by survey-level immunoSEQ sequencing. Assay: immunoSEQ multiplex PCR; the TCRdb copy retains only in-frame clones and omits some. This sample yields nearly 70,000 clones, of which just over 90% are seen a single time; 4.4% belongs to the top ten. V lost 3 bases to trimming and J lost 10 bases; unmatched junction nucleotides: 10. Germline loops: CDR1 SGHNT, CDR2 YYREEE (reference sequence). The CDR3 covers 15 residues. This TCR derives from a man aged 40-50 years with rheumatoid arthritis. The chain uses TRBV5-4 and TRBJ1-6, with 7 bases that match TRBD1. Sequenced sample: PBMCs. CDR3 in DNA: TGTGCCAGCAGCTCCGCCGAGACAGGGCTATCACCCCTCCACTTT. Translated: CASSSAETGLSPLHF. Full variable domain (outside the CDR3, taken from reference TRBV5-4 and TRBJ1-6): ETGVTQSPTHLIKTRGQQVTLRCSSQSGHNTVSWYQQALGQGPQFIFQYYREEENGRGNFPPRFSGLQFPNYSSELNVNALELDDSALYLCASSSAETGLSPLHFGNGTRLTVT.